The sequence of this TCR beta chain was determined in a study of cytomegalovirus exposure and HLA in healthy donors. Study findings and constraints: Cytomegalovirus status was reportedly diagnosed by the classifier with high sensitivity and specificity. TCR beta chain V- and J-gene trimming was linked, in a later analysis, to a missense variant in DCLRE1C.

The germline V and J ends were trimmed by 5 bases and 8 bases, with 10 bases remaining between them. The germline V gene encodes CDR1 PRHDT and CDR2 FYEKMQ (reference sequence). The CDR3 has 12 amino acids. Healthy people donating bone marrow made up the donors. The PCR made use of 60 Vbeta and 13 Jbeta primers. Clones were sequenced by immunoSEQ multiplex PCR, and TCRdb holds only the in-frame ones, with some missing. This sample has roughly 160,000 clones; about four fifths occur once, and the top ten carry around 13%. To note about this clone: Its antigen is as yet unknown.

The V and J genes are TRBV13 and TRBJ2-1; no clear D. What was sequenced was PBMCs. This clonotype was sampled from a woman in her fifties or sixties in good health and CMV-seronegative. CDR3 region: CASSRLVDEQFF. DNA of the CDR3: TGTGCCAGCAGCCGTCTCGTAGATGAGCAGTTCTTC. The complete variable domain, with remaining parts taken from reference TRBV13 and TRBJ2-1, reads AAGVIQSPRHLIKEKRETATLKCYPIPRHDTVYWYQQGPGQDPQFLISFYEKMQSDKGSIPDRFSAQQFSDYHSELNMSSLELGDSALYFCASSRLVDEQFFGPGTRLTVL.